The subject of this entry is one T cell receptor (beta chain). Its antigen is unknown. The data belong to a study of glioma-infiltrating T cells. Study-level results: A blood CDR3 motif signature was depleted in highly divergent patients.

The iRepertoire nested amplicon-rescue multiplex PCR amplified TCR alpha and beta CDR3s from RNA. TCRdb called the multiplex PCR reads again in MiXCR, with one record for every CDR3 protein. The data contain roughly 350,000 distinct CDR3 sequences, about two fifths of them singletons. The TCR comes from a human donor with low-grade glioma or glioblastoma, undergoing nonglioma brain surgery, or in good health (not recorded which). Input material: glioma tissue, nonneoplastic brain tissue, or PBMCs (not recorded which).

CDR3 protein: CSASTSGYTQYF. As DNA, the CDR3 is TGCAGTGCTTCGACTAGCGGATATACGCAGTATTTT. The chain recombines TRBV20-1 with TRBJ2-3; 9 bases are shared with TRBD2. V shed 5 bases, J shed 7 bases, and the junction held 4 bases outside the gene matches. CDR1 DFQATT and CDR2 SNEGSKA come from the germline V gene (reference sequence). This CDR3 has 12 amino acids.